The 21 T cell receptor beta chains below all came from one sample that was sequenced in a study of beta chain features in type 1 diabetes. Isolated RNA was reverse transcribed in full, so expressed TCRB transcripts were sequenced. Only in-frame clones appear in the TCRdb table, and some are missing; sequencing was by immunoSEQ multiplex PCR. The table has some 290,000 clones, around 22% seen once. Their antigens remain unidentified. Study findings and constraints: TCRB CDR3s were moderately but significantly shorter in Type 1 diabetes patients in all four CD4+ subsets.

The specimen was naive CD4+ T cells from blood. Receptors were obtained from a woman in her twenties or thirties with type 1 diabetes.

A few counts support this clone. V gene TRBV5-1 combines with J gene TRBJ2-5; possibly TRBD1 for D (7 bases). Per the germline V gene, CDR1 is SGHRS and CDR2 is YFSETQ. This CDR3 comprises 14 residues. V gave up 5 bases and J gave up 5 bases, with 16 bases separating them. The CDR3 DNA reads as TGCGCCAGCAGAACAACAGGAGGGGGCGAGACCCAGTACTTC. Amino acids: CASRTTGGGETQYF.

The V and J genes are TRBV10-3 and TRBJ1-5; D is unresolved. The V and J ends lost 8 bases and 4 bases respectively, with 15 bases between them. This CDR3 has 14 amino acids. The germline gives CDR1 ENHRY, CDR2 SYGVKD. The CDR3 nucleotides read TGTGCCATCGGCGGAACGACCTTTAATCAGCCCCAGCATTTT. Protein sequence: CAIGGTTFNQPQHF.

The rearrangement joins TRBV29-1 to TRBJ2-1; D unclear. From germline, CDR1 is SQVTM and CDR2 ANQGSEA. This CDR3 has 14 amino acids. Between the trimmed V and J ends, which lost 6 bases and 6 bases, there was a span of 18 bases. CDR3 nucleotides: TGCAGCGTGAGACCTAGTTTCCCCACCAATGAGCAGTTCTTC. Encoded protein: CSVRPSFPTNEQFF.

The gene calls are TRBV5-4 and TRBJ2-2; unclear D gene. Germline V gives CDR1 SGHNT, CDR2 YYREEE (reference sequence). The CDR3 runs to 13 residues. V was cut by 3 bases and J by 5 bases, with 8 bases left in between. The DNA of the CDR3 is TGTGCCAGCAGCTCAACAGAAACCGGGGAGCTGTTTTTT. The encoded protein is CASSSTETGELFF.

CDR3 coding DNA: TGTGCCAGCAGCCTGACAGGGAGCAATGAGCAGTTCTTC. It yields the protein CASSLTGSNEQFF. The rearrangement joins TRBV25-1 to TRBJ2-1; TRBD1 aligns across 7 bases. The CDR3 spans 13 residues. CDR1 MGHDK and CDR2 SYGVNS come from the germline V gene. The V and J ends lost 6 bases and 6 bases, in that order; junction bases with no gene match: 5.

This chain connects TRBV4-1 to TRBJ1-4; unclear D gene. CDR1 and CDR2 from the germline V gene are MGHRA and YSYEKL. The CDR3 runs 15 residues. Trimming pared 1 base from V and 1 base from J, leaving 7 bases between. The CDR3 reads CASSQAGITNEKLFF. The CDR3 DNA follows: TGCGCCAGCAGCCAAGCGGGAATAACTAATGAAAAACTGTTTTTT.

The chain couples TRBV19 to TRBJ1-1; 7 positions match TRBD1. The CDR3 extends over 14 amino acids. The V and J ends lost 2 bases and 5 bases, in that order; junction bases with no gene match: 5. Germline V gene sequence: CDR1 LNHDA, CDR2 SQIVND (reference sequence). The CDR3 bases are TGTGCCAGTAGTATAACAGGGGAAATGACTGAAGCTTTCTTT. Translated: CASSITGEMTEAFF.

This clone turned up a few times. CDR3 sequence: CASSQGQGWPSEQFF. Here the CDR3 DNA reads TGTGCCAGCAGCCAAGGACAGGGATGGCCCTCCGAGCAGTTCTTC. The chain joins TRBV14 to TRBJ2-1; 7 positions match TRBD1. In germline, CDR1 is SGHDN, CDR2 FVKESK. The CDR3 is made up of 15 amino acids. J was trimmed by 10 bases and V by 1 base; bases with no gene match: 10. The variable domain in full, completed from reference TRBV14 and TRBJ2-1, reads EAGVTQFPSHSVIEKGQTVTLRCDPISGHDNLYWYRRVMGKEIKFLLHFVKESKQDESGMPNNRFLAERTGGTYSTLKVQPAELEDSGVYFCASSQGQGWPSEQFFGPGTRLTVL.

This clone was recorded a few times. The chain couples TRBV5-1 to TRBJ2-7; D might be TRBD2 (6 bases). This CDR3 region has 15 residues. CDR1 is SGHRS and CDR2 is YFSETQ in the germline V gene. Deletions cut 3 bases from V and 5 bases from J, with 18 bases between. For the CDR3, the DNA is TGCGCCAGCAGCTACGTGAAGGGACGGGAGAACGAGCAGTACTTC. It is translated as CASSYVKGRENEQYF.

The chain has TRBV10-2 and TRBJ2-3; possibly TRBD2 for D (7 bases). V lost 3 bases to trimming and J lost 10 bases, with 11 bases between them. CDR1 and CDR2 (germline): WSHSY, SAAADI. This CDR3 has 12 amino acids. CDR3 residues: CASSEQGGAQYF. The CDR3 DNA reads as TGCGCCAGCAGTGAACAGGGAGGGGCGCAGTATTTT.

This chain connects TRBV29-1 to TRBJ2-5; 7 positions agree with TRBD1. Germline-derived CDR1 and CDR2 are SQVTM and ANQGSEA. CDR3 size: 14 residues. Germline trimming cut 6 bases from V and 3 bases from J; bases unmatched to any gene: 10. The CDR3 region has the DNA TGCAGCGTACGAGGGACAGAGAGAGAAGAGACCCAGTACTTC. Its translation: CSVRGTEREETQYF.

This clone appeared a few times. The chain joins TRBV5-1 to TRBJ2-1, with 14 positions matching TRBD2. This CDR3 spans 15 amino acids. V dropped 3 bases and J dropped 9; count of bases not matched to a gene: 5. The germline CDR1 and CDR2 sequences are SGHRS and YFSETQ. The CDR3 DNA reads as TGCGCCAGCAGCTGGGGACTAGCGGGAGATGGTGAGCAGTTCTTC. Protein: CASSWGLAGDGEQFF.

The chain carries TRBV2 and TRBJ1-2, with no clear D. The CDR3 loop spans 13 amino acids. The V end was cut by 0 bases, the J end by 10 bases, with 12 bases between. Germline CDR1 is SNHLY and CDR2 is FYNNEI. The CDR3 here is CASSEALRGYYTF. CDR3 bases: TGTGCCAGCAGTGAAGCGCTTCGGGGTTACTACACCTTC.

This clone was seen a few times. CDR3 in amino acids: CASSVGAGQGFNQPQHF. CDR3 nucleotides: TGTGCCAGCAGCGTAGGTGCGGGACAGGGATTTAATCAGCCCCAGCATTTT. The chain links TRBV9 to TRBJ1-5, with 9 bases fitting TRBD1. The germline CDR1 and CDR2 sequences are SGDLS and YYNGEE. CDR3 size: 17 residues. Germline trimming cut 0 bases from V and 4 bases from J; bases unmatched to any gene: 8.

The V gene is TRBV7-9, the J gene TRBJ2-3; D is uncertain. The germline gives CDR1 SEHNR, CDR2 FQNEAQ (reference sequence). Deletions cut 5 bases from V and 0 bases from J, with 12 bases between. CDR3 length: 15 residues. The CDR3 reads CASSLVDSSTDTQYF. CDR3 DNA sequence: TGTGCCAGCAGCCTCGTCGACTCTAGCACAGATACGCAGTATTTT.

This clone was seen a few times. This chain links TRBV14 with TRBJ2-1; tentatively, D is TRBD1 (8 bases). This CDR3 comprises 15 residues. Trimming took 4 bases from V and 6 from J, leaving 16 bases between them. CDR1 and CDR2 (germline): SGHDN, FVKESK. CDR3 coding DNA: TGTGCCAGCAGCCTACGACAGGGGAGGGGCAATGAGCAGTTCTTC. Residues: CASSLRQGRGNEQFF.

The chain is built from TRBV28 and TRBJ2-3; 7 bases map to TRBD2. The CDR3 runs to 14 residues. Losses at the gene ends were 4 bases for V and 1 base for J; bases not matched to a gene: 2. Germline V gene sequence: CDR1 MDHEN, CDR2 SYDVKM. The CDR3 coding sequence is TGTGCCAGCAGTTCGCTAGCGGGCACAGATACGCAGTATTTT. It is translated as CASSSLAGTDTQYF.

This clone was detected a few times. V usage is TRBV15 and J usage is TRBJ2-7; 9 positions agree with TRBD2. V was pared by 0 bases and J by 6 bases, with 3 bases of the junction left unmatched. The germline V gene encodes CDR1 LNHNV and CDR2 YYDKDF (reference sequence). This CDR3 contains 14 residues. The CDR3 DNA reads TGTGCCACCAGCAGAGATCCGGGACTAGCCGAGCAGTACTTC. Translation gives CATSRDPGLAEQYF. Full variable domain (outside the CDR3, taken from reference TRBV15 and TRBJ2-7): DAMVIQNPRYQVTQFGKPVTLSCSQTLNHNVMYWYQQKSSQAPKLLFHYYDKDFNNEADTPDNFQSRRPNTSFCFLDIRSPGLGDTAMYLCATSRDPGLAEQYFGPGTRLTVT.

The V and J genes are TRBV11-3 and TRBJ2-1; 7 bases fit TRBD1. From germline, CDR1 is SGHNT and CDR2 YENEEA. V gave up 8 bases and J gave up 5 bases; unmatched junction bases: 6. The CDR3 is made up of 13 amino acids. The CDR3 protein is CASRQTGNNEQFF. CDR3 in DNA: TGTGCCAGCCGCCAGACAGGGAACAATGAGCAGTTCTTC.

This clone has only a few counts. J is TRBJ2-1 and V is TRBV2; 9 nucleotides align to TRBD2. CDR1 and CDR2 from the germline V gene are SNHLY and FYNNEI. V was clipped by 2 bases and J by 8 bases; unmatched bases: 7. The CDR3 covers 15 residues. The CDR3 DNA is TGTGCCAGCAGTGAAACTGGGACTAGCTTGGATGAGCAGTTCTTC. This codes for CASSETGTSLDEQFF.

This clone was seen only once. A junction boundary mismatches the germline segment, possibly from a read error. V and J are TRBV7-7 and TRBJ2-1, with 7 bases matching TRBD2. The CDR3 sequence is 13 residues long. Germline V gene sequence: CDR1 SSHAT, CDR2 FNYEAQ (reference sequence). CDR3 coding DNA: TGTGCTAGCAGCGGGGACTTCTACAATGAGCAGTTCTTC. Translated: CASSGDFYNEQFF.